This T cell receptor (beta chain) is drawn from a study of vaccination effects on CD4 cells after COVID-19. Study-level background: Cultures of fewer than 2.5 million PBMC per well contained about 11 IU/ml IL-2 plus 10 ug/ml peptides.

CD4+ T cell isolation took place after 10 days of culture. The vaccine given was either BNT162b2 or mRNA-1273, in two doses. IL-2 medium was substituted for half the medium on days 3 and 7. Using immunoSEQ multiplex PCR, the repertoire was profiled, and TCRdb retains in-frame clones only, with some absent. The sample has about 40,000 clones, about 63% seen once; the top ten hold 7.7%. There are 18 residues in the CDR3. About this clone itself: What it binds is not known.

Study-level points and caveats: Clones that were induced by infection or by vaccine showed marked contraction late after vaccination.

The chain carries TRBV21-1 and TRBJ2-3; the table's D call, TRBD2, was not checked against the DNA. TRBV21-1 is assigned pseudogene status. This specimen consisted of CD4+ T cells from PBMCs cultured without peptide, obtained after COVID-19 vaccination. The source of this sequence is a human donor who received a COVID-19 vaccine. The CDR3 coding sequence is TGTGCCAGCAGCAAAGAAGAAAGGGGGACTAGCGGGGGATATACGCAGTATTTT. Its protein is CASSKEERGTSGGYTQYF.